The 20 T cell receptor beta chains in this list originate from one sample, sequenced in a study of Graves' ophthalmopathy and Graves' hyperthyroidism. Using RNA transcripts, the TCR beta CDR3 regions were amplified. Following a first-round RT-PCR that used HTBI primers, a second-round multiplex PCR was carried out. Each CDR3 protein is one row after TCRdb ran MiXCR on the multiplex PCR reads. The sample contains 150,000 to 200,000 distinct CDR3 sequences, around 39% of which appear only once. Sequences were obtained from peripheral blood. The source of these receptors is a man aged 30 to 39 with Graves' ophthalmopathy.

This sequence joins TRBV28 and TRBJ2-7, with 10 bases lining up with TRBD1. With 8 bases clipped from V and 5 bases from J, the junction kept 6 bases outside the gene matches. This CDR3 is built from 13 residues. Germline loops: CDR1 MDHEN, CDR2 SYDVKM. CDR3: CASGDRGLHEQYF. In nucleotides, the CDR3 is TGTGCCAGCGGAGACAGGGGGCTGCACGAGCAGTACTTC.

This clonotype was seen a single time. The chain uses TRBV7-8 and TRBJ2-7, with 7 nucleotides matching TRBD2. The CDR3 length is 16 residues. From germline, CDR1 is SGHVS and CDR2 FQNEAQ. Losses at the gene ends were 1 base for V and 0 bases for J; bases not matched to a gene: 6. As DNA, the CDR3 is TGTGCCAGCAGCTTAGGGTCCGGGGGGACCTCCTACGAGCAGTACTTC. Encoded protein: CASSLGSGGTSYEQYF.

The chain is built from TRBV6-5 and TRBJ1-1; D is unclear. The CDR3 runs to 15 residues. Germline-derived CDR1 and CDR2 are MNHEY and SVGAGI. V was clipped by 2 bases and J by 2 bases, with 12 bases between them. CDR3 nucleotides: TGTGCCAGCAGTTACGATGAGACCGGTAACACTGAAGCTTTCTTT. It codes for CASSYDETGNTEAFF.

The V call is TRBV28, the J call TRBJ2-7; 8 bases line up with TRBD1. The CDR3 runs to 15 residues. Germline loops: CDR1 MDHEN, CDR2 SYDVKM. V lost 3 bases and J lost 7; bases outside the gene matches: 11. CDR3: CASSFVLQGGREQYF. The CDR3 nucleotides read TGTGCCAGCAGTTTCGTCCTACAGGGGGGAAGGGAGCAGTACTTC.

There are a few counts of this clonotype. The V and J genes are TRBV7-8 and TRBJ2-5; D remains ambiguous. The length of the CDR3 is 14 residues. Germline values: CDR1 SGHVS, CDR2 FQNEAQ. V was pared by 1 base and J by 4 bases, with 10 bases between. The CDR3 sequence: CASSLGGGAETQYF. As DNA, the CDR3 is TGTGCCAGCAGCTTAGGCGGCGGAGCAGAGACCCAGTACTTC.

This clonotype was recorded many times. This chain connects TRBV7-6 to TRBJ1-1; 7 bases are a match to TRBD1. V gave up 1 base and J gave up 4 bases; unmatched junction bases: 6. This CDR3 region has 15 residues. Germline V gene lookup returns CDR1 SGHVS and CDR2 FNYEAQ. The CDR3 sequence is CASSLGTGLGTEAFF. The CDR3 DNA sequence: TGTGCCAGCAGCTTAGGGACAGGCTTGGGCACTGAAGCTTTCTTT.

The CDR3 sequence is CASSTPGPPGFLVQYF. Written as DNA, the CDR3 is TGTGCCAGCAGTACGCCGGGACCGCCGGGTTTTTTGGTGCAGTACTTC. The genes are TRBV6-2 or TRBV6-3 and TRBJ2-7, with D perhaps assigned TRBD1 or TRBD2 (5 bases each). V shed 5 bases and J shed 9 bases, with 26 bases lying between them. This CDR3 is built from 16 residues. The germline CDR1 and CDR2 sequences are MNHEY and SVGEGT.

This chain joins TRBV6-5 and TRBJ2-5; no firm D call. The germline V and J ends were trimmed by 4 bases and 4 bases, with 10 bases remaining between them. In germline, CDR1 is MNHEY, CDR2 SVGAGI. This CDR3 spans 13 amino acids. For the CDR3, the DNA is TGTGCCAGCAGTTCCCTCGTCCGAGAGACCCAGTACTTC. Translated, it gives CASSSLVRETQYF.

The table lists this clonotype with a few counts. The chain recombines TRBV11-2 with TRBJ2-5, with TRBD2 identical over 7 bases. CDR1 SGHAT and CDR2 FQNNGV come from the germline V gene. The CDR3 loop spans 16 amino acids. The V segment lost 2 bases and the J segment 0 bases; nucleotides outside the gene matches: 6. Written as DNA, the CDR3 is TGTGCCAGCAGCTTAAATCAAGCGGGGAACCAAGAGACCCAGTACTTC. It translates to CASSLNQAGNQETQYF.

This clonotype was counted many times. The genes are TRBV27 and TRBJ2-7; no firm D call. Germline values: CDR1 MNHEY, CDR2 SMNVEV (reference sequence). This CDR3 has 11 residues. Trimming pared 11 bases from V and 5 bases from J, leaving 13 bases between. CDR3: CAPPGGNEQYF. CDR3 bases: TGTGCCCCACCCGGCGGCAACGAGCAGTACTTC.

This clonotype was seen a single time. The chain has TRBV7-8 and TRBJ2-5, with TRBD2 identical over 9 bases. Germline CDR1 is SGHVS and CDR2 is FQNEAQ. The CDR3 is 14 residues long. V lost 5 bases and J lost 8; bases outside the gene matches: 9. This CDR3 reads CASSAGLATLTQYF. As DNA, the CDR3 is TGTGCCAGCAGCGCGGGACTAGCCACCCTAACCCAGTACTTC.

The genes are TRBV28 and TRBJ2-7; 12 positions match TRBD2. Germline V CDR1 and CDR2: MDHEN, SYDVKM. The CDR3 has 17 residues. The J segment lost 1 base and the V segment lost 6 bases, leaving 10 bases of the junction unmatched. The DNA of the CDR3 is TGTGCCAGCAGCCGAGAAAAAGGACTAGCGGGGTCCTACGAGCAGTACTTC. It yields the protein CASSREKGLAGSYEQYF.

The chain carries TRBV7-3 and TRBJ2-5, with TRBD2 matching 9 bases. V lost 1 base, J lost 5 bases, and 14 bases stayed unmatched. This CDR3 has 18 amino acids. Per the germline V gene, CDR1 is SGHTA and CDR2 is FQGTGA. The CDR3 sequence: CASSLRAPAGGRMETQYF. In DNA form, the CDR3 reads TGTGCCAGCAGCTTAAGGGCCCCAGCGGGGGGTCGAATGGAGACCCAGTACTTC. The full variable domain, with the rest looked up from reference TRBV7-3 and TRBJ2-5, is GAGVSQTPSNKVTEKGKYVELRCDPISGHTALYWYRQSLGQGPEFLIYFQGTGAADDSGLPNDRFFAVRPEGSVSTLKIQRTERGDSAVYLCASSLRAPAGGRMETQYFGPGTRLLVL.

The chain combines TRBV12-3 or TRBV12-4 with TRBJ2-5, with TRBD2 identical over 9 bases. The V segment lost 5 bases and the J segment 3 bases; nucleotides outside the gene matches: 4. The CDR3 extends over 14 amino acids. The CDR3 nucleotides are TGTGCCAGCAGTCCGGGACTAGCTAAAGAGACCCAGTACTTC. This translates into CASSPGLAKETQYF.

This clonotype has ten or more counts. The V gene is TRBV4-2, the J gene TRBJ1-2; a possible D gene is TRBD1 (5 bases). V was cut by 0 bases and J by 0 bases, with 8 bases left in between. Germline V gene data show CDR1 as LGHNA and CDR2 as YNFKEQ. CDR3 length: 15 amino acids. CDR3 DNA: TGTGCCAGCAGCCAAGAAATGGGGGCTAACTATGGCTACACCTTC. This encodes CASSQEMGANYGYTF.

This clonotype was observed at least ten times. The V call is TRBV6-2 or TRBV6-3, the J call TRBJ2-7; D call uncertain. Germline values: CDR1 MNHEY, CDR2 SVGEGT. The V gene lost 10 bases and the J gene lost 7 bases, with 11 bases spanning the gap. CDR3 length: 10 residues. DNA of the CDR3: TGTGCCACCGTCGAAAGGGAGCAGTACTTC. Translation gives CATVEREQYF.

This clonotype was observed a single time. The gene calls are TRBV7-8 and TRBJ2-7; 9 positions agree with TRBD2. The germline V gene has CDR1 SGHVS and CDR2 FQNEAQ. CDR3 length equals 15 residues. V lost 5 bases to trimming and J lost 5 bases; unmatched junction nucleotides: 10. This chain's CDR3 is CASSPRTSDTDEQYF. CDR3 DNA sequence: TGTGCCAGCAGCCCAAGGACTAGCGATACGGACGAGCAGTACTTC. The complete variable domain, with remaining parts taken from reference TRBV7-8 and TRBJ2-7, reads GAGVSQSPRYKVAKRGQDVALRCDPISGHVSLFWYQQALGQGPEFLTYFQNEAQLDKSGLPSDRFFAERPEGSVSTLKIQRTQQEDSAVYLCASSPRTSDTDEQYFGPGTRLTVT.

V is TRBV12-3 or TRBV12-4 and J is TRBJ1-2; D is ambiguous. The CDR3 totals 11 residues. V was trimmed by 6 bases and J by 6 bases, leaving 8 bases between them. The CDR3 nucleotides are TGTGCCAGCAGCCCCGGAGATGGCTACACCTTC. Protein product: CASSPGDGYTF.

In this sample, this clonotype turned up many times. The rearrangement joins TRBV11-3 to TRBJ2-7; 10 bases are shared with TRBD1. V lost 5 bases, J lost 0 bases, and 7 bases stayed unmatched. Looked up from germline, CDR1 is SGHNT and CDR2 is YENEEA. The CDR3 sequence is 16 residues long. DNA of the CDR3: TGTGCCAGCAGCCATAGACAGGGGGCCCTCTCCTACGAGCAGTACTTC. This translates into CASSHRQGALSYEQYF.

The J gene is TRBJ2-7, the V gene TRBV28; 8 nucleotides line up with TRBD1. This CDR3 has 13 amino acids. Germline trimming cut 4 bases from V and 2 bases from J; bases unmatched to any gene: 1. Germline CDR1 and CDR2: MDHEN and SYDVKM. In DNA form, the CDR3 reads TGTGCCAGCAGTTCGACAGGGGCCTACGAGCAGTACTTC. This encodes CASSSTGAYEQYF.